These 9 T cell receptor beta chains were all obtained from the same sample, sequenced in a study of cytomegalovirus exposure and HLA in healthy donors. The primer mix had 60 Vbeta and 13 Jbeta primers. TCRdb keeps only in-frame clones here, not all; method: immunoSEQ multiplex PCR. The sample gives around 130,000 clones, 78% of which show up once; roughly 1.8% is in the top ten. The sequenced sample consisted of PBMCs. These receptors were collected from a woman aged 40 to 50 in good health and CMV-seronegative.

The rearrangement links TRBV7-2 to TRBJ2-3, with D unresolved. Germline CDR1 is SGHTA and CDR2 is FQGNSA. The ends were cut back, 5 bases at V and 1 base at J, with 7 bases in the middle. This CDR3 is 13 amino acids long. The CDR3 coding sequence is TGTGCCAGCAGCCCCCCGGGCACAGATACGCAGTATTTT. This encodes CASSPPGTDTQYF.

V gene TRBV14 combines with J gene TRBJ2-1; TRBD1 aligns across 10 bases. This CDR3 contains 14 residues. J was trimmed by 12 bases and V by 3 bases; bases with no gene match: 8. CDR1 SGHDN and CDR2 FVKESK come from the germline V gene. The CDR3 sequence: CASSHRDRGGGQFF. The CDR3 region has the DNA TGTGCCAGCAGCCACCGGGACAGGGGTGGAGGGCAGTTCTTC.

The genes are TRBV28 and TRBJ2-2, with TRBD2 matching 10 bases. J gave up 7 bases and V 4 bases, and 15 bases lay outside the gene matches. The CDR3 consists of 18 residues. Per germline, CDR1 MDHEN and CDR2 SYDVKM. CDR3 DNA: TGTGCCAGCAGTTCCCCTAAAAGCGGGAGGGCCCTCGGCGGGGAGCTGTTTTTT. Amino acids: CASSSPKSGRALGGELFF. Full variable domain (outside the CDR3, taken from reference TRBV28 and TRBJ2-2): DVKVTQSSRYLVKRTGEKVFLECVQDMDHENMFWYRQDPGLGLRLIYFSYDVKMKEKGDIPEGYSVSREKKERFSLILESASTNQTSMYLCASSSPKSGRALGGELFFGEGSRLTVL.

The chain links TRBV11-2 to TRBJ1-5; D is ambiguous. Trimming stripped 2 bases from V and 4 bases from J, with 15 bases between. The CDR3 is made up of 16 amino acids. Looked up from germline, CDR1 is SGHAT and CDR2 is FQNNGV. CDR3 nucleotide sequence: TGTGCCAGCAGCTTACCGCACCTTCCTCGGAATCAGCCCCAGCATTTT. The encoded protein is CASSLPHLPRNQPQHF. The complete variable domain, with remaining parts taken from reference TRBV11-2 and TRBJ1-5, reads EAGVAQSPRYKIIEKRQSVAFWCNPISGHATLYWYQQILGQGPKLLIQFQNNGVVDDSQLPKDRFSAERLKGVDSTLKIQPAKLEDSAVYLCASSLPHLPRNQPQHFGDGTRLSIL.

The chain recombines TRBV5-1 with TRBJ1-1, with 8 nucleotides matching TRBD1. CDR1 is SGHRS and CDR2 is YFSETQ in the germline V gene. Unmatched junction bases numbered 6, after V lost 4 bases and J lost 4 bases. There are 14 residues in the CDR3. CDR3 in amino acids: CASSPGDRPTEAFF. The CDR3 DNA reads TGCGCCAGCAGCCCGGGGGACAGGCCCACTGAAGCTTTCTTT.

The chain joins TRBV7-8 to TRBJ2-1; the match to TRBD1 covers 9 bases. Trimming at V came to 5 bases and at J to 8 bases, leaving 19 bases not matched to a gene. Germline CDR1 reads SGHVS; CDR2 reads FQNEAQ. The CDR3 has 18 amino acids. The CDR3 nucleotides are TGTGCCAGCAGCCTTAGACTCCCCCGGGACAGGGAAGTGTATGAGCAGTTCTTC. It translates to CASSLRLPRDREVYEQFF.

This clone was observed a handful of times. The V and J genes are TRBV7-3 and TRBJ2-7, with 10 bases that match TRBD1. With V trimmed by 5 bases and J by 6 bases, 10 bases remained unmatched. Looked up from germline, CDR1 is SGHTA and CDR2 is FQGTGA. This CDR3 is built from 15 residues. In DNA, the CDR3 is TGTGCCAGCAGCGCGACAGGGGGCGCTCCTGTCGAGCAGTACTTC. This encodes CASSATGGAPVEQYF.

The gene calls are TRBV6-1 and TRBJ1-2, with a tentative D call TRBD1 (6 bases). V was trimmed by 3 bases and J by 8 bases, leaving 13 bases between them. CDR3 length: 13 amino acids. CDR1 MNHNS and CDR2 SASEGT come from the germline V gene. CDR3 nucleotide sequence: TGTGCCAGCAGTGATGGGGGGGCTTGGGGCTACACCTTC. Residues: CASSDGGAWGYTF.

This clone was found once. CDR3 sequence reads: CASSYLGQGNSPLHF. The CDR3, as DNA: TGTGCCAGCAGCTACCTGGGACAGGGGAATTCACCCCTCCACTTT. The V gene is TRBV7-9, the J gene TRBJ1-6, with 10 nucleotides matching TRBD1. The CDR3 contains 15 residues. Trimming removed 4 bases from V and 7 bases from J; junction bases left unmatched: 4. Germline V gene data show CDR1 as SEHNR and CDR2 as FQNEAQ (reference sequence).